Shown below are 2 T cell receptor beta chains from a single sample sequenced in a study of blood T cell repertoires in COVID-19. TCRdb keeps only in-frame clones here, not all; method: immunoSEQ multiplex PCR. The top ten hold around 2.9% of the sample, which has 150,000 or so clones, over 60% seen once. Source material: PBMCs or T cells enriched from blood (not recorded which). The source is a woman between 45 and 60 years old who had recovered from COVID-19.

This sequence joins TRBV7-6 and TRBJ1-4; D is undetermined. CDR3 length: 15 amino acids. The V gene lost 5 bases and the J gene lost 4 bases, with 14 bases spanning the gap. The germline CDR1 and CDR2 sequences are SGHVS and FNYEAQ. In DNA form, the CDR3 reads TGTGCCAGCAGCCGCGGGTTGACCCGTAATGAAAAACTGTTTTTT. This translates into CASSRGLTRNEKLFF.

This chain uses TRBV19 with TRBJ1-1, with 8 bases lining up with TRBD1. V lost 6 bases and J lost 4; bases outside the gene matches: 4. Germline V CDR1 and CDR2: LNHDA, SQIVND (reference sequence). The length of the CDR3 is 13 residues. CDR3 residues: CASSMTGVTEAFF. The DNA of the CDR3 is TGTGCCAGTAGCATGACAGGGGTCACTGAAGCTTTCTTT.